This TCR beta chain was observed in a study of blood T cell repertoires in COVID-19. Clones were sequenced by immunoSEQ multiplex PCR, and TCRdb holds only the in-frame ones, with some missing. In the table there are some 66,000 clones, approximately 86% of which are singletons. Germline CDR1 SEHNR, CDR2 FQNEAQ (reference sequence). The J segment lost 4 bases and the V segment lost 5 bases, leaving 8 bases of the junction unmatched. CDR3 length: 15 residues. The sequencing sample was made of peripheral blood. J is TRBJ1-2 and V is TRBV7-9; 9 nucleotides agree with TRBD1. The receptor comes from a man in his sixties with acute or convalescent COVID-19. The CDR3 spells CASSLRDRASYGYTF. The CDR3 nucleotides are TGTGCCAGCAGCCTCCGGGACAGGGCTTCCTATGGCTACACCTTC.